This T cell receptor beta chain was obtained from a study of CD8 T cells in Susac syndrome. Looking at the study overall: When blood was drawn, patients with Susac syndrome were on intravenous immunoglobulin alone, on corticosteroids, or therapy-naive.

As judged by recently defined diagnostic criteria, patients with Susac syndrome had definite or probable disease. Broader study findings: Clonal expansion was not seen in any Susac syndrome CD4+ T cell repertoire.

Germline V gives CDR1 SGHNT, CDR2 YYREEE (reference sequence). The CDR3 extends over 14 amino acids. V was clipped by 2 bases and J by 8 bases, with 11 bases between them. As to this clonotype: Its cognate antigen is unknown.

When the RNA was reverse transcribed, random hexamers were used with an input of about 0.5 to 1 ug. Coverage of TCR beta CDR3 amplification by immunoSEQ multiplex PCR extended to 54 Vbeta and 13 Jbeta. TCRdb redid the calling of the immunoSEQ multiplex PCR reads with MiXCR, one entry per CDR3 protein. The repertoire has under 200,000 distinct CDR3 sequences, about 91% of them found once; the top ten carry approximately 0.09%. The material sequenced was CD4+ T cells from PBMCs. The chain uses TRBV5-4 and TRBJ1-6, with D perhaps matching TRBD1 (5 bases). The clonotype was recovered from a human donor with Susac syndrome. The DNA of the CDR3 is TGTGCCAGCAGCTTCCGGGACGTAGATTCACCCCTCCACTTT. Its protein product is CASSFRDVDSPLHF. Variable domain in full (rest from reference TRBV5-4 and TRBJ1-6): ETGVTQSPTHLIKTRGQQVTLRCSSQSGHNTVSWYQQALGQGPQFIFQYYREEENGRGNFPPRFSGLQFPNYSSELNVNALELDDSALYLCASSFRDVDSPLHFGNGTRLTVT.